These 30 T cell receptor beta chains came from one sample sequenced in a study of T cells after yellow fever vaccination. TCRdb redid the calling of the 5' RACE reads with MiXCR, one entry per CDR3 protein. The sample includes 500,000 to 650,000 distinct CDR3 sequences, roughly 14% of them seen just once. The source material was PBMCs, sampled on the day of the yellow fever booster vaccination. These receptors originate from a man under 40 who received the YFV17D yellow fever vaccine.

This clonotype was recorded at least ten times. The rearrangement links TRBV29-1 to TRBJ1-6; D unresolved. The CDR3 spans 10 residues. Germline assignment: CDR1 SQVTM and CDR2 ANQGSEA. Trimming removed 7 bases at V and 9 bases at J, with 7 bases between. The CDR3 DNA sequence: TGCAGCGCCGATAGTTCACCCCTCCACTTT. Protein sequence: CSADSSPLHF.

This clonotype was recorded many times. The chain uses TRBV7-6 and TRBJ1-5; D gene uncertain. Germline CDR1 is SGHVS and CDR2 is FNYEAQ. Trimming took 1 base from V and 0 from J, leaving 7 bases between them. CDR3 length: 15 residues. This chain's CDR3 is CASSLGTDSNQPQHF. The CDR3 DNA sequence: TGTGCCAGCAGCTTAGGTACAGATAGCAATCAGCCCCAGCATTTT.

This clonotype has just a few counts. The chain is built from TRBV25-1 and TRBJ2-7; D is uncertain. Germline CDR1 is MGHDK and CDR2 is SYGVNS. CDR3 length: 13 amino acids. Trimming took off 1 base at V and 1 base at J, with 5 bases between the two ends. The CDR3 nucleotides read TGTGCCAGCAGTGAATTCGGGTCCTACGAGCAGTACTTC. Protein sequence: CASSEFGSYEQYF.

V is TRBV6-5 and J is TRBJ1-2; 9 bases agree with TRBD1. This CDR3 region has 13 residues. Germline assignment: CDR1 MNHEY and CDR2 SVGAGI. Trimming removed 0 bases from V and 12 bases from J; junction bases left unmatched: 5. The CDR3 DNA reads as TGTGCCAGCAGTTACTCTCGGGGACAGGGAAACACCTTC. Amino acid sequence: CASSYSRGQGNTF.

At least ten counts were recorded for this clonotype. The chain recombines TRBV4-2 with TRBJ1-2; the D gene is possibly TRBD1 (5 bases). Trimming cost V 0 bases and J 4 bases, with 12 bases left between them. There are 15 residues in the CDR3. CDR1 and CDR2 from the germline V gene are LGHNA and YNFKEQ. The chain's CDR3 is CASSQEYAGSYGYTF. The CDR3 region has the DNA TGTGCCAGCAGCCAAGAGTATGCAGGGAGCTATGGCTACACCTTC.

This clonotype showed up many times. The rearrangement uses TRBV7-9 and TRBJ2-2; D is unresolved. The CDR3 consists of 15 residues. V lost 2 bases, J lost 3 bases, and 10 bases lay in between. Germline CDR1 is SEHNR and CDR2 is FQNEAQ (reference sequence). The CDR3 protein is CASSLSPSDTGELFF. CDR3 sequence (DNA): TGTGCCAGCAGCTTATCGCCTTCCGACACCGGGGAGCTGTTTTTT.

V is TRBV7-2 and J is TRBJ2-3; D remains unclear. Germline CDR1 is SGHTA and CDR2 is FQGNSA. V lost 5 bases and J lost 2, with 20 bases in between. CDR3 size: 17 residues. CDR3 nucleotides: TGTGCCAGCAGCCATCCCTCGGGTCAATACAACACAGATACGCAGTATTTT. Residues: CASSHPSGQYNTDTQYF.

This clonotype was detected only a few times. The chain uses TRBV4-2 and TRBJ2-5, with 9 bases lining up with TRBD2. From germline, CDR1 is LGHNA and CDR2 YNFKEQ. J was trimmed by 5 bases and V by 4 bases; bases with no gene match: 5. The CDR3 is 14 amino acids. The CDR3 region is CASSPGTSKETQYF. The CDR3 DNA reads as TGTGCCAGCAGCCCCGGGACTAGCAAGGAGACCCAGTACTTC.

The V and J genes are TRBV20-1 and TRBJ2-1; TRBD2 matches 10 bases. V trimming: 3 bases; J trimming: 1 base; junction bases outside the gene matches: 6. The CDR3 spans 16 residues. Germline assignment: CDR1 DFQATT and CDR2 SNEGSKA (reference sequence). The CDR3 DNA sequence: TGCAGTGCTAGCCCTAGCGGGAGTGTTTCCTACAATGAGCAGTTCTTC. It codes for CSASPSGSVSYNEQFF.

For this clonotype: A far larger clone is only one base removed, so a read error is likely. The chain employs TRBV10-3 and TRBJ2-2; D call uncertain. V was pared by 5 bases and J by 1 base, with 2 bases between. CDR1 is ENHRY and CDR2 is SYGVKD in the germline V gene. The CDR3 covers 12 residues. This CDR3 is CAISLNTGELFF. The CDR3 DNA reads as TGTGCCATCAGTTTGAACACCGGGGAGCTGTTTTTT.

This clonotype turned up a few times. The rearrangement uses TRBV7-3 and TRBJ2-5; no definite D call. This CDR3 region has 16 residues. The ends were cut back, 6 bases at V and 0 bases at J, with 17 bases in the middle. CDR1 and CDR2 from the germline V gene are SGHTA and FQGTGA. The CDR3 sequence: CASSPGPNPYQETQYF. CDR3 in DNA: TGTGCCAGCAGTCCCGGTCCTAATCCGTACCAAGAGACCCAGTACTTC.

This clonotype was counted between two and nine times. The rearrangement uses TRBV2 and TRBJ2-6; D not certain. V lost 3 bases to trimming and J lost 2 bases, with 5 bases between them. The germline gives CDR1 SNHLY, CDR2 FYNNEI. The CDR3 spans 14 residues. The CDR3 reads CASSESPGANVLTF. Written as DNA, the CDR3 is TGTGCCAGCAGTGAGAGTCCTGGGGCCAACGTCCTGACTTTC. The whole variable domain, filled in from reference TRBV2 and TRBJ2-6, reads EPEVTQTPSHQVTQMGQEVILRCVPISNHLYFYWYRQILGQKVEFLVSFYNNEISEKSEIFDDQFSVERPDGSNFTLKIRSTKLEDSAMYFCASSESPGANVLTFGAGSRLTVL.

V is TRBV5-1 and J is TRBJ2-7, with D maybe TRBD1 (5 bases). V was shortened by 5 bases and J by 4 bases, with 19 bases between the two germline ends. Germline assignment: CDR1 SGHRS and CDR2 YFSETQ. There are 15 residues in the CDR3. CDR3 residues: CASSPVVGAKYEQYF. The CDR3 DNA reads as TGCGCCAGCAGTCCCGTCGTTGGGGCTAAATACGAGCAGTACTTC.

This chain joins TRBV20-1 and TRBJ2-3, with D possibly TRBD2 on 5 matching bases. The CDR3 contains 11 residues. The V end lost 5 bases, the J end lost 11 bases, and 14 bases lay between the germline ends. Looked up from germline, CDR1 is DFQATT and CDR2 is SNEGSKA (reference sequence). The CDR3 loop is CSAPRGWEQYF. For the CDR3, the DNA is TGCAGTGCTCCCCGAGGGTGGGAGCAGTATTTT.

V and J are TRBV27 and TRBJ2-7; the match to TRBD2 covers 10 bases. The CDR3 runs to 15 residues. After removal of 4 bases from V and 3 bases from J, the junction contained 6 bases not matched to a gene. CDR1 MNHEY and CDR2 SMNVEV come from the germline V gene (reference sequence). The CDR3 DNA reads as TGTGCCAGCAGTTACCGACTAGCGGGCTACTACGAGCAGTACTTC. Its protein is CASSYRLAGYYEQYF.

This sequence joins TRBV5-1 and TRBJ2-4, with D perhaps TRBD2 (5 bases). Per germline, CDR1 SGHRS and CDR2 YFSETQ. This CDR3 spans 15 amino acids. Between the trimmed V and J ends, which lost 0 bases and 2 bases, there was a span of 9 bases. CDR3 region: CASSLESGTKNIQYF. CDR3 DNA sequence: TGCGCCAGCAGCTTGGAGTCCGGGACCAAAAACATTCAGTACTTC.

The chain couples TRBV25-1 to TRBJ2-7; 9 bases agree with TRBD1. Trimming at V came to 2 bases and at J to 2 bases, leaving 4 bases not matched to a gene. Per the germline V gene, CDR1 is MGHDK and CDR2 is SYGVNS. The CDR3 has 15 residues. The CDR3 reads CASSEAGTGTYEQYF. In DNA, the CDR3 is TGTGCCAGCAGTGAAGCGGGGACAGGGACCTACGAGCAGTACTTC.

CDR3 bases: TGCGCCAGCAGCCTGGGAAATAGCGGGTCCCTAAACATTCAGTACTTC. Translated, it gives CASSLGNSGSLNIQYF. The chain carries TRBV4-3 and TRBJ2-4; TRBD2 aligns across 7 bases. The CDR3 is made up of 16 amino acids. V trimming: 4 bases; J trimming: 6 bases; junction bases outside the gene matches: 12. Looked up from germline, CDR1 is LGHNA and CDR2 is YSLEER.

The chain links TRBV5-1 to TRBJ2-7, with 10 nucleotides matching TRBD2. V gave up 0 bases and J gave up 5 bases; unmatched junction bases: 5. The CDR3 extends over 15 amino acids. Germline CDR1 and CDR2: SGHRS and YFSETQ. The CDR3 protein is CASSLATSGTDEQYF. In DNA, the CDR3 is TGCGCCAGCAGCTTGGCCACTAGCGGGACCGACGAGCAGTACTTC.

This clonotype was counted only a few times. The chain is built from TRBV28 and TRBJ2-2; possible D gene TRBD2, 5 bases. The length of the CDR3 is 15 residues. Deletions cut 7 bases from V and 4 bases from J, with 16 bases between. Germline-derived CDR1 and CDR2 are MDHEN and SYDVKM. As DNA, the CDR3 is TGTGCCAGCACCCAAGGAGGAGTACGCACCGGGGAGCTGTTTTTT. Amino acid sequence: CASTQGGVRTGELFF.

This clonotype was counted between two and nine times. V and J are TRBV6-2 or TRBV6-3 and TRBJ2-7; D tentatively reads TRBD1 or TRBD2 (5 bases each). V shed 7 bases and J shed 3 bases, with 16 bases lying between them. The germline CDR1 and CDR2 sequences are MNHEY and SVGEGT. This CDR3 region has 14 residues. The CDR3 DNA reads TGTGCCAGCACCACTGGGGGAGAGCGCTACGAGCAGTACTTC. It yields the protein CASTTGGERYEQYF.

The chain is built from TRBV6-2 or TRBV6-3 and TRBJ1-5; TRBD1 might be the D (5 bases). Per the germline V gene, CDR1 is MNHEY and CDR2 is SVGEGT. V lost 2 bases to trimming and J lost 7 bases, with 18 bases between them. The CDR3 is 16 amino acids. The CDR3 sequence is CASSYRSWGEGQPQHF. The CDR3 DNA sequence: TGTGCCAGCAGTTACCGATCTTGGGGGGAAGGGCAGCCCCAGCATTTT.

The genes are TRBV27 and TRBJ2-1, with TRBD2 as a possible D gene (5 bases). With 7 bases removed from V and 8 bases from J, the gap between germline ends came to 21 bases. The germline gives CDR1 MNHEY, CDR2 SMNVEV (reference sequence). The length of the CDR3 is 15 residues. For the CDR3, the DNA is TGTGCCAGCACCTTTTCCGGAGGTGCCACATATGAGCAGTTCTTC. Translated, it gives CASTFSGGATYEQFF.

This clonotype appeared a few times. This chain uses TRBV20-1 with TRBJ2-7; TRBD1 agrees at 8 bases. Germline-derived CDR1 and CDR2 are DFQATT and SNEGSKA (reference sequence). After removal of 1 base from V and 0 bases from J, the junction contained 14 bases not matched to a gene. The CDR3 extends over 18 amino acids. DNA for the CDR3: TGCAGTGCTAGAGGGGATGGGACAGGAAGAATGAGCTCCTACGAGCAGTACTTC. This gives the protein CSARGDGTGRMSSYEQYF.

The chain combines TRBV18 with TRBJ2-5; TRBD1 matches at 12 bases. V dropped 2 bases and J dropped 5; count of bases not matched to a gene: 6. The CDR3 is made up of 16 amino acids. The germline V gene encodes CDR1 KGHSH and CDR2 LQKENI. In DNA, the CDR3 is TGTGCCAGCTCACCAGGGACAGGGGGCAATGGTGAGACCCAGTACTTC. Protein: CASSPGTGGNGETQYF. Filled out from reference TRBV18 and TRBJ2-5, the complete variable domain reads NAGVMQNPRHLVRRRGQEARLRCSPMKGHSHVYWYRQLPEEGLKFMVYLQKENIIDESGMPKERFSAEFPKEGPSILRIQQVVRGDSAAYFCASSPGTGGNGETQYFGPGTRLLVL.

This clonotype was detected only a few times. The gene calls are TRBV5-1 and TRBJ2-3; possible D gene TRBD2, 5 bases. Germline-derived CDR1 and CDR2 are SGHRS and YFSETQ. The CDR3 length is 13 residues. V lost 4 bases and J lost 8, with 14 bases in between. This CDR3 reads CASSPEEASTQYF. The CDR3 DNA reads TGCGCCAGCAGCCCGGAGGAGGCTAGTACGCAGTATTTT.

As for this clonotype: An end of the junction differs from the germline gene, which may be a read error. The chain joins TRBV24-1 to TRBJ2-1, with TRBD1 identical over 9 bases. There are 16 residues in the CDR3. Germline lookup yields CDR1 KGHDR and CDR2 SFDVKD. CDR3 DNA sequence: TGTGCCACCAGTGGTTTGACAGGGGGCTCCTACAATGAGCAGTTCTTC. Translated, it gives CATSGLTGGSYNEQFF.

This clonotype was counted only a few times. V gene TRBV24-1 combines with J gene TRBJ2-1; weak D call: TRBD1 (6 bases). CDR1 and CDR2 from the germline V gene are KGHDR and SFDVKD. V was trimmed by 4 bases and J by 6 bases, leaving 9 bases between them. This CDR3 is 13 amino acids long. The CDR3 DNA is TGTGCCACCAGTGAGGGGGCGCGCAATGAGCAGTTCTTC. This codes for CATSEGARNEQFF.

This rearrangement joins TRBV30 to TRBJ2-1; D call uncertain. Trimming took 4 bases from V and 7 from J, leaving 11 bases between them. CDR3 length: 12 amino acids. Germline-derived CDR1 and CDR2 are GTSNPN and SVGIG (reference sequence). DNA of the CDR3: TGTGCCTGGAACGGAGAGAGTAATGAGCAGTTCTTC. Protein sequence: CAWNGESNEQFF.

The CDR3 region is CASSFQISDTQYF. CDR3 bases: TGCGCCAGCAGCTTCCAGATCTCAGATACGCAGTATTTT. The chain uses TRBV5-1 and TRBJ2-3; D not resolved. Trimming took off 2 bases at V and 4 bases at J, with 8 bases between the two ends. The CDR3 extends over 13 amino acids. CDR1 is SGHRS, CDR2 YFSETQ, per germline. Complete variable domain (other parts from reference TRBV5-1 and TRBJ2-3): KAGVTQTPRYLIKTRGQQVTLSCSPISGHRSVSWYQQTPGQGLQFLFEYFSETQRNKGNFPGRFSGRQFSNSRSEMNVSTLELGDSALYLCASSFQISDTQYFGPGTRLTVL.